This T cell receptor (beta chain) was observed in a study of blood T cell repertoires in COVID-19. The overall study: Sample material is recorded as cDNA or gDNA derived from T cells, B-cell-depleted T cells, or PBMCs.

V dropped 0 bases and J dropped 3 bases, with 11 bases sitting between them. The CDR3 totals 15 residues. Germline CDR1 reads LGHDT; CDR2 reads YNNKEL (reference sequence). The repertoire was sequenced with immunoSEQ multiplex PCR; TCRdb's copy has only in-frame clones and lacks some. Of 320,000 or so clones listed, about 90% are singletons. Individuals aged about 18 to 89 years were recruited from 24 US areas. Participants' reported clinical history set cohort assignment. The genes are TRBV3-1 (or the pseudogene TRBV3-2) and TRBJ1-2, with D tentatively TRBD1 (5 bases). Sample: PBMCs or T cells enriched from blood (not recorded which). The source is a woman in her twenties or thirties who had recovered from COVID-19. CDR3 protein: CASSQDATAYYGYTF. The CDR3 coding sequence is TGTGCCAGCAGCCAAGATGCGACAGCCTACTATGGCTACACCTTC.